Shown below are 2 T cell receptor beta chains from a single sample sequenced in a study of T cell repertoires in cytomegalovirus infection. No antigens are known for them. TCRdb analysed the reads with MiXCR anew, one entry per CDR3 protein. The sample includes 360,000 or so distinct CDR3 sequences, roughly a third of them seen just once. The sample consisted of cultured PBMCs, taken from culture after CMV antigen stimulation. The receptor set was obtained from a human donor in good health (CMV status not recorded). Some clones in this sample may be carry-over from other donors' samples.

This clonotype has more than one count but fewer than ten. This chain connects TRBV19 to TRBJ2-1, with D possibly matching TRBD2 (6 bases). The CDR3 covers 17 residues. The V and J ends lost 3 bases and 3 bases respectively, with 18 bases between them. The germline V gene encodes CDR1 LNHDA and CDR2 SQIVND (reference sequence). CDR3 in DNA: TGTGCCAGTAGTATTCGGCAGGGTAGCGGCAACTACAATGAGCAGTTCTTC. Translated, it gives CASSIRQGSGNYNEQFF.

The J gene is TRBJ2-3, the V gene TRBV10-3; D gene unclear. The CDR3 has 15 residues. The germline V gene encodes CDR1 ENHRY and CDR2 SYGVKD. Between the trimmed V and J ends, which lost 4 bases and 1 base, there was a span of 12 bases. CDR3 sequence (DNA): TGTGCCATCAGTGGCTCCTCCCAGGGCACAGATACGCAGTATTTT. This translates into CAISGSSQGTDTQYF.